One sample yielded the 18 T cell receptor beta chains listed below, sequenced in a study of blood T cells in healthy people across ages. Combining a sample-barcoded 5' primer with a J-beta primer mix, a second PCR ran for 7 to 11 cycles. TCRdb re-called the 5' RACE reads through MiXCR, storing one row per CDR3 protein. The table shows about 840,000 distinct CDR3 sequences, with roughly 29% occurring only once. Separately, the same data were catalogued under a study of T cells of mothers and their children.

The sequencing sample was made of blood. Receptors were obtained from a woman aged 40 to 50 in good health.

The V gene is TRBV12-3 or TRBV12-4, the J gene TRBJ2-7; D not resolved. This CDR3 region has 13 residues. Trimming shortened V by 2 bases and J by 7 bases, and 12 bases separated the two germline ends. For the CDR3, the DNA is TGTGCCAGCAGTTTAAGGCTAGTTCGGGAGCAGTACTTC. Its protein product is CASSLRLVREQYF.

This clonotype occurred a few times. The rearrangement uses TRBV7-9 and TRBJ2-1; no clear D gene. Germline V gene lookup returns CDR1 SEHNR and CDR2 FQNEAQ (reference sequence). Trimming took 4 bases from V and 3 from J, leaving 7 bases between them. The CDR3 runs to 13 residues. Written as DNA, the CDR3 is TGTGCCAGCAGCTCTGGGTACTACAATGAGCAGTTCTTC. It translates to CASSSGYYNEQFF.

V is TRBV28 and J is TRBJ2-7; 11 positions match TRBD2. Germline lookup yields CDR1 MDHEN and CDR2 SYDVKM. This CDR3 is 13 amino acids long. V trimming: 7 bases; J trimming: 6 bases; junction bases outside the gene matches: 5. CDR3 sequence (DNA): TGTGCCAGCAACCTAGCGGGGGGTTCCGAGCAGTACTTC. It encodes CASNLAGGSEQYF.

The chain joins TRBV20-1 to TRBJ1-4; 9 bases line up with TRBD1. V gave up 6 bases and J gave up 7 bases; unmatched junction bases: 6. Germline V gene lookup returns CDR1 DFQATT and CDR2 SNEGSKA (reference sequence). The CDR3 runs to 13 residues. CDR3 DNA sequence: TGCAGTGCGGGACAGGGAGGGATTGAAAAACTGTTTTTT. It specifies CSAGQGGIEKLFF.

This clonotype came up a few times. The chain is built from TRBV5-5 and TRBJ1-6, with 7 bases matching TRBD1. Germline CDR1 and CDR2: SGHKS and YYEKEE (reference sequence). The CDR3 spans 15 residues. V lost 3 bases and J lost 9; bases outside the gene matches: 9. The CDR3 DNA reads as TGTGCCAGCAGCTGGGCCGACAGGGAGGCTTCACCCCTCCACTTT. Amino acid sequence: CASSWADREASPLHF.

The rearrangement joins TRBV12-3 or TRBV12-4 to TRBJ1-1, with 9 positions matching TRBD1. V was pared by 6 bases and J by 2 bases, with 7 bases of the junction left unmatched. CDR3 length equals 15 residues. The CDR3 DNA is TGTGCCAGCAGCAGGGACAGGGTATACAACACTGAAGCTTTCTTT. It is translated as CASSRDRVYNTEAFF.

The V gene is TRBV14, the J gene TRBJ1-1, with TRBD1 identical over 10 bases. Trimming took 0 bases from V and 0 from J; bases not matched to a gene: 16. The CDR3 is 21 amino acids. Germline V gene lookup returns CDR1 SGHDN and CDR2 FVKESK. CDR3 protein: CASSQDESFGTGALLNTEAFF. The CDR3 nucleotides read TGTGCCAGCAGCCAAGATGAGAGTTTCGGGACAGGGGCCCTACTGAACACTGAAGCTTTCTTT. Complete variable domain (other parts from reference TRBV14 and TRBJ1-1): EAGVTQFPSHSVIEKGQTVTLRCDPISGHDNLYWYRRVMGKEIKFLLHFVKESKQDESGMPNNRFLAERTGGTYSTLKVQPAELEDSGVYFCASSQDESFGTGALLNTEAFFGQGTRLTVV.

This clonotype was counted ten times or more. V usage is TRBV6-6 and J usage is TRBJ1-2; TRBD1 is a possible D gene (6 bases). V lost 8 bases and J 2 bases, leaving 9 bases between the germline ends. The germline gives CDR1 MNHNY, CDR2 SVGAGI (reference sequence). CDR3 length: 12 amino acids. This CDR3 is CASEDSNYGYTF. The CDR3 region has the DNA TGTGCCAGCGAGGACAGCAACTATGGCTACACCTTC.

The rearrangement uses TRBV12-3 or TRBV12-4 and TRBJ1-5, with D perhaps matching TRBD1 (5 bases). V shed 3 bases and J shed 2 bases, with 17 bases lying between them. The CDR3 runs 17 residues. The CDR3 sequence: CASSLKAGNDGNQPQHF. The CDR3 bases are TGTGCCAGCAGTTTGAAGGCAGGGAACGATGGCAATCAGCCCCAGCATTTT.

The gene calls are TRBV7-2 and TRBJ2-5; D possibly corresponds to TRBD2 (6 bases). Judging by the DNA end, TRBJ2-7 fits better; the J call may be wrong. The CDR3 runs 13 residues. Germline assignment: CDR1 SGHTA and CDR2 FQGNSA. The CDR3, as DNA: TGTGCCAGCAGCTTGCTAGCGTCCTACGAGCAGTACTTC. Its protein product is CASSLLASYEQYF.

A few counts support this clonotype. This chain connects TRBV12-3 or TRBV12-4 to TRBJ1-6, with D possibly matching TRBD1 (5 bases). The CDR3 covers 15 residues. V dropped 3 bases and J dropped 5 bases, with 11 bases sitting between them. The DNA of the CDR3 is TGTGCCAGCAGTTTTTGGGGCCCCGATAATTCACCCCTCCACTTT. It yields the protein CASSFWGPDNSPLHF.

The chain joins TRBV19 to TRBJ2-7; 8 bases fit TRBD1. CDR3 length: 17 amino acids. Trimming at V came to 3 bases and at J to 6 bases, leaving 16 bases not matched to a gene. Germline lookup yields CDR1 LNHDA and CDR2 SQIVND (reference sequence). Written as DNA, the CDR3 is TGTGCCAGTAGTATTCGGAGGACAGGGACCCTCTTCGGCGAGCAGTACTTC. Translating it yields CASSIRRTGTLFGEQYF.

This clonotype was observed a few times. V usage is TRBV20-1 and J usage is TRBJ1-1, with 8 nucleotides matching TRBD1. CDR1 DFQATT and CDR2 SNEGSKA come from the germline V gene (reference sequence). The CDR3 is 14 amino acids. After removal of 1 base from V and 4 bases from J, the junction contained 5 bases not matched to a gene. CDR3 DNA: TGCAGTGCTAGAGCCCCGGACAGGGCCACTGAAGCTTTCTTT. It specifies CSARAPDRATEAFF.

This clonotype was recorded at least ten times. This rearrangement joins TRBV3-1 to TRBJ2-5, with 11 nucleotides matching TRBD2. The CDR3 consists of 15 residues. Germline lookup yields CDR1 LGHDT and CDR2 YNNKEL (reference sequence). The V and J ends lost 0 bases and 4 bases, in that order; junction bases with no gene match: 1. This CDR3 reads CASSQDSGGAETQYF. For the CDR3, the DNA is TGTGCCAGCAGCCAAGATAGCGGGGGGGCAGAGACCCAGTACTTC.

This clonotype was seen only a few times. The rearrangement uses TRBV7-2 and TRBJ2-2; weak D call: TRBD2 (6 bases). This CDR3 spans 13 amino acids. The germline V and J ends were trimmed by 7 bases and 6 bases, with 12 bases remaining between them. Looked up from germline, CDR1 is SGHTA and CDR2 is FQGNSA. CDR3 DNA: TGTGCCAGCACCTCCGGGGAGGCCGGGGAGCTGTTTTTT. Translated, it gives CASTSGEAGELFF. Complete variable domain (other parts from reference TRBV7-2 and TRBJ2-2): GAGVSQSPSNKVTEKGKDVELRCDPISGHTALYWYRQSLGQGLEFLIYFQGNSAPDKSGLPSDRFSAERTGGSVSTLTIQRTQQEDSAVYLCASTSGEAGELFFGEGSRLTVL.

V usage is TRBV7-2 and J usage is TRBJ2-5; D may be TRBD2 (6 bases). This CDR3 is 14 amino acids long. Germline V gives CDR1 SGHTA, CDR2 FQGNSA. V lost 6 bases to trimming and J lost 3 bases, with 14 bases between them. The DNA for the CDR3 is TGTGCCAGCAGTTACGAGGTAGCGGAAGAGACCCAGTACTTC. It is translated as CASSYEVAEETQYF.

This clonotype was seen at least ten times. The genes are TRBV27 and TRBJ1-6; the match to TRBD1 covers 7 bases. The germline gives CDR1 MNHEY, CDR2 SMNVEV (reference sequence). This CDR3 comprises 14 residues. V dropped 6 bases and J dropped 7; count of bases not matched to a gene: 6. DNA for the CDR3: TGTGCCAGCAGAGCGGACAGGATCAATTCACCCCTCCACTTT. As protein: CASRADRINSPLHF.

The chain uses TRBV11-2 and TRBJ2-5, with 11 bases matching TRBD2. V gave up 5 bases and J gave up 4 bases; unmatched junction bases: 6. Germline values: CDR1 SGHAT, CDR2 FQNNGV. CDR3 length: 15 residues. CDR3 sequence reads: CASSHGTSGRETQYF. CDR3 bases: TGTGCCAGCAGCCATGGGACTAGCGGACGAGAGACCCAGTACTTC.